This passage covers 21 T cell receptor beta chains from one sample sequenced in a study of blood T cell repertoires in COVID-19. Clones were read by immunoSEQ multiplex PCR, and TCRdb kept only the in-frame ones, dropping some. Found here are 70,000 to 90,000 clones, about 86% of them singletons; the top ten hold about 5.7%. The source material was peripheral blood. The receptor source for this set is a man of 80 years or more with COVID-19, enrolled during active disease.

This sequence joins TRBV28 and TRBJ2-1; unclear D gene. This CDR3 is built from 16 residues. V was clipped by 5 bases and J by 4 bases, with 18 bases between them. Germline V lookup: CDR1 MDHEN, CDR2 SYDVKM. The CDR3 spells CASSQVWRNVYNEQFF. CDR3 coding DNA: TGTGCCAGCAGTCAAGTCTGGAGAAACGTATACAATGAGCAGTTCTTC.

CDR3 bases: TGTGCCAGCTCATCTTCGGGGGGCAAGGGATACGAGCAGTACTTC. Amino acids: CASSSSGGKGYEQYF. This chain connects TRBV18 to TRBJ2-7; possible D gene TRBD2, 7 bases. Trimming took 5 bases from V and 4 from J, leaving 18 bases between them. The CDR3 contains 15 residues. Germline CDR1 and CDR2: KGHSH and LQKENI.

The V gene is TRBV5-1, the J gene TRBJ1-2, with 8 bases identical to TRBD1. The CDR3 contains 14 residues. J lost 8 bases, V lost 2 bases, and 8 bases had no gene match. Germline V CDR1 and CDR2: SGHRS, YFSETQ. DNA for the CDR3: TGCGCCAGCAGCTTTTTCGGACAGGGCGAAGGCTACACCTTC. Translation gives CASSFFGQGEGYTF.

The chain couples TRBV11-2 to TRBJ2-7; D not certain. The CDR3 contains 11 residues. The V end lost 7 bases, the J end lost 4 bases, and 8 bases lay between the germline ends. CDR1 is SGHAT and CDR2 is FQNNGV in the germline V gene. CDR3: CASTSLYEQYF. The DNA of the CDR3 is TGTGCCAGCACCTCCCTTTACGAGCAGTACTTC.

The rearrangement uses TRBV2 and TRBJ1-4, with D possibly TRBD1 on 6 matching bases. This CDR3 comprises 15 residues. Per germline, CDR1 SNHLY and CDR2 FYNNEI. V lost 7 bases to trimming and J lost 0 bases, with 12 bases between them. For the CDR3, the DNA is TGTGCCAGCAAGGGCACAGGGACAACTAATGAAAAACTGTTTTTT. Protein sequence: CASKGTGTTNEKLFF.

CDR3 sequence (DNA): TGTGCCAGCAGCTTGGGGCGGGGGGATTCCTACAATGAGCAGTTCTTC. It encodes CASSLGRGDSYNEQFF. V usage is TRBV5-4 and J usage is TRBJ2-1; TRBD2 aligns across 8 bases. The CDR3 extends over 16 amino acids. V was clipped by 0 bases and J by 1 base; unmatched bases: 3. The V gene's germline CDR1 is SGHNT and CDR2 YYREEE (reference sequence).

The chain carries TRBV7-9 and TRBJ1-2, with 9 bases aligning to TRBD1. V was pared by 3 bases and J by 3 bases, with 5 bases of the junction left unmatched. Germline V gene sequence: CDR1 SEHNR, CDR2 FQNEAQ (reference sequence). The CDR3 totals 15 residues. CDR3 region: CASSFLDRGHYGYTF. The CDR3 nucleotides read TGTGCCAGCAGCTTCCTGGACAGGGGCCACTATGGCTACACCTTC. The variable domain in full, completed from reference TRBV7-9 and TRBJ1-2, reads DTGVSQNPRHKITKRGQNVTFRCDPISEHNRLYWYRQTLGQGPEFLTYFQNEAQLEKSRLLSDRFSAERPKGSFSTLEIQRTEQGDSAMYLCASSFLDRGHYGYTFGSGTRLTVV.

The J gene is TRBJ2-6, the V gene TRBV7-9; D gene unclear. Germline lookup yields CDR1 SEHNR and CDR2 FQNEAQ (reference sequence). V lost 4 bases, J lost 2 bases, and 3 bases lay in between. The CDR3 extends over 13 amino acids. CDR3 sequence reads: CASSSTGANVLTF. CDR3 sequence (DNA): TGTGCCAGCAGCTCTACTGGGGCCAACGTCCTGACTTTC.

The V call is TRBV12-3 or TRBV12-4, the J call TRBJ1-1; a possible D gene is TRBD1 (5 bases). The V end was cut by 5 bases, the J end by 6 bases, with 10 bases between. CDR3 size: 12 residues. The CDR3 DNA sequence: TGTGCCAGCAGTAGAGTACAGGCTGAAGCTTTCTTT. Amino acids: CASSRVQAEAFF.

V and J are TRBV5-1 and TRBJ2-7; 7 bases line up with TRBD2. The CDR3 covers 15 residues. V dropped 0 bases and J dropped 2; count of bases not matched to a gene: 5. The germline V gene has CDR1 SGHRS and CDR2 YFSETQ. Written as DNA, the CDR3 is TGCGCCAGCAGCTTGGGACTAGCCCTAACCTACGAGCAGTACTTC. This translates into CASSLGLALTYEQYF.

The chain recombines TRBV5-1 with TRBJ2-3, with D perhaps TRBD2 (5 bases). This CDR3 region has 16 residues. Trimming removed 0 bases from V and 2 bases from J, with 13 bases in between. Germline CDR1 and CDR2: SGHRS and YFSETQ. The CDR3 sequence: CASSLEVSGNTDTQYF. CDR3 coding DNA: TGCGCCAGCAGCTTGGAAGTAAGCGGTAACACAGATACGCAGTATTTT.

V and J are TRBV24-1 and TRBJ2-5; 7 bases align to TRBD1. The germline CDR1 and CDR2 sequences are KGHDR and SFDVKD. The CDR3 totals 15 residues. V shed 5 bases, J shed 5 bases, and the junction held 10 bases outside the gene matches. This CDR3 reads CATSALTGSRETQYF. The CDR3 DNA sequence: TGTGCCACCAGTGCCCTGACAGGGAGCCGTGAGACCCAGTACTTC.

The chain carries TRBV28 and TRBJ2-7; TRBD2 is a possible D gene (5 bases). V lost 4 bases and J lost 0, with 10 bases in between. CDR1 is MDHEN, CDR2 SYDVKM, per germline. The CDR3 is 14 amino acids. The CDR3 region has the DNA TGTGCCAGCAGTTATTGGAGGACCTCCTACGAGCAGTACTTC. Its translation: CASSYWRTSYEQYF.

V is TRBV13 and J is TRBJ2-7, with TRBD2 matching 8 bases. Trimming took 4 bases from V and 1 from J; bases not matched to a gene: 6. Germline values: CDR1 PRHDT, CDR2 FYEKMQ (reference sequence). The CDR3 spans 15 residues. CDR3 in amino acids: CASSSLRGGSYEQYF. The CDR3 DNA sequence: TGTGCCAGCAGCTCCCTCCGCGGGGGGTCCTACGAGCAGTACTTC.

The chain links TRBV6-1 to TRBJ1-2; 7 positions match TRBD1. The germline CDR1 and CDR2 sequences are MNHNS and SASEGT. Trimming removed 2 bases from V and 8 bases from J; junction bases left unmatched: 20. The length of the CDR3 is 18 residues. The CDR3 nucleotides are TGTGCCAGCAGTGAACTGAGCAGGGGGTTCTCTGATGAAAGAGGCTACACCTTC. It translates to CASSELSRGFSDERGYTF.

The CDR3 sequence: CASSYRGRGNTEAFF. Here the CDR3 DNA reads TGTGCCAGCAGTTACAGGGGGCGAGGGAACACTGAAGCTTTCTTT. The chain uses TRBV6-5 and TRBJ1-1, with TRBD1 identical over 7 bases. From germline, CDR1 is MNHEY and CDR2 SVGAGI. Trimming at V came to 2 bases and at J to 1 base, leaving 4 bases not matched to a gene. CDR3 size: 15 residues.

The chain is built from TRBV4-3 and TRBJ2-3; 9 bases align to TRBD2. V was clipped by 0 bases and J by 0 bases; unmatched bases: 7. The CDR3 has 18 residues. The germline CDR1 and CDR2 sequences are LGHNA and YSLEER. CDR3 sequence (DNA): TGCGCCAGCAGCCAAGATAGGGCGGGGGGGACAAGCACAGATACGCAGTATTTT. It translates to CASSQDRAGGTSTDTQYF.

V gene TRBV5-4 combines with J gene TRBJ1-1; 10 nucleotides line up with TRBD1. There are 16 residues in the CDR3. The trim removed 4 bases at V and 0 bases at J, leaving 6 bases unmatched. Germline-derived CDR1 and CDR2 are SGHNT and YYREEE (reference sequence). The CDR3 loop is CASSLDRGLMNTEAFF. In DNA form, the CDR3 reads TGTGCCAGCAGCCTCGACAGGGGGCTCATGAACACTGAAGCTTTCTTT.

This clone appeared once. The V gene is TRBV19, the J gene TRBJ2-3, with a tentative D call TRBD2 (5 bases). The CDR3 length is 12 residues. Trimming pared 3 bases from V and 6 bases from J, leaving 7 bases between. The germline CDR1 and CDR2 sequences are LNHDA and SQIVND (reference sequence). The CDR3 DNA follows: TGTGCCAGTAGTATCCGGGGTGATACGCAGTATTTT. Its protein product is CASSIRGDTQYF.

The chain links TRBV5-4 to TRBJ1-1; D unclear. Germline lookup yields CDR1 SGHNT and CDR2 YYREEE (reference sequence). V was trimmed by 4 bases and J by 1 base, leaving 14 bases between them. This CDR3 contains 15 residues. CDR3 sequence reads: CASSSGRGGNTEAFF. CDR3 DNA sequence: TGTGCCAGCAGCAGTGGCCGGGGAGGGAACACTGAAGCTTTCTTT.

Details on this clone: Relative to the germline gene, one junction end is altered; a read error may explain this. The V gene is TRBV5-8, the J gene TRBJ1-2; tentatively, D is TRBD1 (5 bases). There are 11 residues in the CDR3. Germline lookup yields CDR1 SGHTS and CDR2 YDEGEE. In DNA form, the CDR3 reads TGTGCCAGCAGCTTGGTGGGATTCGACAGTTTC. Protein sequence: CASSLVGFDSF.